These 30 T cell receptor beta chains were sequenced from one sample in a study of cytomegalovirus exposure and HLA in healthy donors. The PCR contained 60 Vbeta and 13 Jbeta primers. Here immunoSEQ multiplex PCR was the method, and the copy in TCRdb shows in-frame clones only, minus some. The data show about 65,000 clones, around four fifths seen once. The source material was PBMCs. These receptor sequences come from a girl aged 10-17 years in good health and CMV-seropositive.

The chain couples TRBV2 to TRBJ2-5, with TRBD1 as a possible D gene (5 bases). The CDR3 loop spans 15 amino acids. Trimming shortened V by 1 base and J by 4 bases, and 13 bases separated the two germline ends. Germline assignment: CDR1 SNHLY and CDR2 FYNNEI. The CDR3 nucleotides read TGTGCCAGCAGTGAAGACCAGGGCGAAGGAGAGACCCAGTACTTC. The encoded protein is CASSEDQGEGETQYF.

This chain links TRBV18 with TRBJ1-3; the D gene is possibly TRBD1 (6 bases). V dropped 6 bases and J dropped 2 bases, with 11 bases sitting between them. The CDR3 totals 14 residues. Germline values: CDR1 KGHSH, CDR2 LQKENI. The CDR3, as DNA: TGTGCCAGCTCGGTATCAGGGGCTGGAAACACCATATATTTT. It specifies CASSVSGAGNTIYF.

The chain has TRBV4-1 and TRBJ2-5; 9 bases are a match to TRBD2. The CDR3 loop spans 16 amino acids. CDR1 is MGHRA and CDR2 is YSYEKL in the germline V gene. With V trimmed by 2 bases and J by 2 bases, 6 bases remained unmatched. The CDR3 region has the DNA TGCGCCAGCAGCCAATTCTGGGCGGGGGGGCAAGAGACCCAGTACTTC. Translating gives CASSQFWAGGQETQYF.

V gene TRBV29-1 combines with J gene TRBJ2-7, with a tentative D call TRBD2 (7 bases). Germline V lookup: CDR1 SQVTM, CDR2 ANQGSEA. The CDR3 spans 13 residues. The V end lost 7 bases, the J end lost 5 bases, and 18 bases lay between the germline ends. CDR3 in DNA: TGCAGCGCAACTGGGGGGGCGAGGGACGAGCAGTACTTC. It is translated as CSATGGARDEQYF.

This chain uses TRBV11-2 with TRBJ1-2, with 8 bases identical to TRBD1. With V trimmed by 1 base and J by 7 bases, 8 bases remained unmatched. This CDR3 is built from 15 residues. The germline V gene encodes CDR1 SGHAT and CDR2 FQNNGV. The CDR3 nucleotides read TGTGCCAGCAGCTTAGCCCACGGACAGGGCTCTGGCTACACCTTC. It yields the protein CASSLAHGQGSGYTF.

The chain has TRBV11-2 and TRBJ2-3, with TRBD1 identical over 7 bases. With V trimmed by 3 bases and J by 4 bases, 13 bases remained unmatched. The germline CDR1 and CDR2 sequences are SGHAT and FQNNGV. This CDR3 is built from 17 residues. The DNA of the CDR3 is TGTGCCAGCAGCTTCAACAGGGGCCGGACTTATTCAGATACGCAGTATTTT. It encodes CASSFNRGRTYSDTQYF.

J is TRBJ2-1 and V is TRBV7-2; 8 nucleotides align to TRBD2. This CDR3 spans 17 amino acids. Germline CDR1 and CDR2: SGHTA and FQGNSA. V lost 5 bases, J lost 0 bases, and 9 bases stayed unmatched. DNA for the CDR3: TGTGCCAGCAGCATCAGCGGGAGCCGCAGCTCCTACAATGAGCAGTTCTTC. This sequence encodes CASSISGSRSSYNEQFF.

This clone came up a few times. The V gene is TRBV5-1, the J gene TRBJ1-1; D not resolved. The CDR3 covers 14 residues. Germline CDR1 and CDR2: SGHRS and YFSETQ. Trimming left V 4 bases short and J 4 bases short, with 14 bases between. CDR3 region: CASSKGGHPTEAFF. CDR3 DNA: TGCGCCAGCAGCAAAGGAGGTCACCCCACTGAAGCTTTCTTT.

The CDR3 DNA is TGTGCCAGCAAGGACAGGAGGGGCTATGGCTACACCTTC. Translating gives CASKDRRGYGYTF. The chain links TRBV7-9 to TRBJ1-2; 7 bases agree with TRBD1. The ends lost 7 bases at V and 4 bases at J; junction bases unmatched: 6. CDR1 and CDR2 from the germline V gene are SEHNR and FQNEAQ (reference sequence). The CDR3 sequence is 13 residues long.

The V gene is TRBV4-3, the J gene TRBJ1-4, with 10 bases matching TRBD1. This CDR3 is built from 16 residues. Germline CDR1 and CDR2: LGHNA and YSLEER. V was clipped by 2 bases and J by 6 bases; unmatched bases: 6. The CDR3 loop is CASSQPPGTGDEKLFF. The CDR3 DNA reads as TGCGCCAGCAGCCAACCCCCCGGGACAGGGGATGAAAAACTGTTTTTT.

J is TRBJ2-3 and V is TRBV6-4; weak D call: TRBD1 (6 bases). Trimming pared 5 bases from V and 1 base from J, leaving 10 bases between. In germline, CDR1 is MRHNA, CDR2 SNTAGT. CDR3 size: 14 residues. Here the CDR3 DNA reads TGTGCCAGCAGTCGGGACATGGGCACAGATACGCAGTATTTT. It is translated as CASSRDMGTDTQYF.

This sequence joins TRBV7-2 and TRBJ2-1; D may be TRBD2 (5 bases). The CDR3 runs 18 residues. CDR1 is SGHTA and CDR2 is FQGNSA in the germline V gene. V was pared by 3 bases and J by 5 bases, with 23 bases between. This CDR3 is CASSFLTRGSAKDNEQFF. The CDR3 DNA reads as TGTGCCAGCAGCTTCCTGACCCGGGGTTCCGCCAAAGACAATGAGCAGTTCTTC.

This chain links TRBV6-1 with TRBJ2-3; D gene uncertain. CDR1 and CDR2 from the germline V gene are MNHNS and SASEGT. Trimming pared 6 bases from V and 4 bases from J, leaving 14 bases between. The CDR3 is 14 amino acids. This CDR3 reads CASSVLSEADTQYF. As DNA, the CDR3 is TGTGCCAGCAGCGTTCTAAGCGAGGCAGATACGCAGTATTTT.

The chain links TRBV5-1 to TRBJ1-2; TRBD1 matches at 8 bases. Losses at the gene ends were 4 bases for V and 7 bases for J; bases not matched to a gene: 6. The CDR3 is 13 residues long. The germline V gene has CDR1 SGHRS and CDR2 YFSETQ. The CDR3 DNA follows: TGCGCCAGCAGCCCACAGGGGGTGGTTGGCTACACCTTC. It specifies CASSPQGVVGYTF.

The chain has TRBV28 and TRBJ1-1; D is unresolved. The CDR3 consists of 14 residues. In germline, CDR1 is MDHEN, CDR2 SYDVKM. The V gene lost 8 bases and the J gene lost 5 bases, with 18 bases spanning the gap. CDR3 in DNA: TGTGCCAGCTCTACGCTATTGGGGAGGACTGAAGCTTTCTTT. Amino acids: CASSTLLGRTEAFF.

The chain uses TRBV25-1 and TRBJ2-5, with a weak D call TRBD2 (7 bases). Deletions cut 3 bases from V and 5 bases from J, with 16 bases between. Germline CDR1 and CDR2: MGHDK and SYGVNS. The CDR3 has 15 amino acids. The CDR3: CASSDPRGAGETQYF. CDR3 coding DNA: TGTGCCAGCAGTGACCCCCGGGGGGCAGGGGAGACCCAGTACTTC.

The chain combines TRBV30 with TRBJ1-4, with D uncertain. The germline V gene encodes CDR1 GTSNPN and CDR2 SVGIG (reference sequence). V gave up 0 bases and J gave up 7 bases, with 15 bases separating them. The CDR3 runs 15 residues. CDR3 nucleotides: TGTGCCTGGAGTGTACGTAGCAGCCCAGTTGAAAAACTGTTTTTT. Protein product: CAWSVRSSPVEKLFF. Based on the CDR3 plus reference TRBV30 and TRBJ1-4, the full variable domain is SQTIHQWPATLVQPVGSPLSLECTVEGTSNPNLYWYRQAAGRGLQLLFYSVGIGQISSEVPQNLSASRPQDRQFILSSKKLLLSDSGFYLCAWSVRSSPVEKLFFGSGTQLSVL.

The chain links TRBV28 to TRBJ1-4, with 9 bases aligning to TRBD1. Looked up from germline, CDR1 is MDHEN and CDR2 is SYDVKM. The CDR3 totals 18 residues. The J segment lost 7 bases and the V segment lost 5 bases, leaving 17 bases of the junction unmatched. The CDR3 nucleotides are TGTGCCAGCAGTATCCGAATACGTTGGGACAGGGAGGTTGAAAAACTGTTTTTT. The encoded protein is CASSIRIRWDREVEKLFF.

The sample holds a few counts of this clone. This rearrangement joins TRBV25-1 to TRBJ2-7; D unresolved. The germline V gene encodes CDR1 MGHDK and CDR2 SYGVNS. CDR3 length: 12 amino acids. Trimming took 2 bases from V and 5 from J, leaving 7 bases between them. The CDR3 sequence is CASSELGHEQYF. CDR3 nucleotides: TGTGCCAGCAGTGAACTGGGCCACGAGCAGTACTTC.

The chain combines TRBV9 with TRBJ2-5, with 8 bases aligning to TRBD1. Germline assignment: CDR1 SGDLS and CDR2 YYNGEE. J was trimmed by 4 bases and V by 3 bases; bases with no gene match: 11. CDR3 length equals 16 residues. Written as DNA, the CDR3 is TGTGCCAGCAGCGCTAGGAGAACAGGGGGAGCAGAGACCCAGTACTTC. Protein product: CASSARRTGGAETQYF.

The rearrangement uses TRBV7-2 and TRBJ2-5; TRBD2 aligns across 10 bases. CDR3 length: 15 amino acids. V trimming: 5 bases; J trimming: 3 bases; junction bases outside the gene matches: 6. CDR1 is SGHTA and CDR2 is FQGNSA in the germline V gene. The CDR3 protein is CASSQSLAGEETQYF. In DNA, the CDR3 is TGTGCCAGCAGCCAATCTCTAGCGGGAGAAGAGACCCAGTACTTC.

This sequence joins TRBV28 and TRBJ2-2; 12 bases line up with TRBD2. The junction had 6 bases not matched to a gene; V was cut back by 3 bases and J by 7 bases. CDR1 MDHEN and CDR2 SYDVKM come from the germline V gene. The CDR3 extends over 16 amino acids. Here the CDR3 DNA reads TGTGCCAGCAGTTTGACTAGCGGGGGCAGGGTCGGGGAGCTGTTTTTT. Its translation: CASSLTSGGRVGELFF.

The chain employs TRBV18 and TRBJ1-2; D call uncertain. Trimming pared 2 bases from V and 8 bases from J, leaving 15 bases between. The germline V gene has CDR1 KGHSH and CDR2 LQKENI. The CDR3 is made up of 14 amino acids. The CDR3 bases are TGTGCCAGCTCACCAAATAGAGGGATCGAAGGCTACACCTTC. This encodes CASSPNRGIEGYTF.

This clone was recorded only once. V and J are TRBV27 and TRBJ2-7, with 7 bases lining up with TRBD1. This CDR3 is built from 15 residues. V lost 6 bases and J lost 3; bases outside the gene matches: 11. Germline-derived CDR1 and CDR2 are MNHEY and SMNVEV (reference sequence). CDR3 DNA: TGTGCCAGCAGGAGAGGGCCGGGACAGCACTACGAGCAGTACTTC. Residues: CASRRGPGQHYEQYF.

This chain links TRBV30 with TRBJ2-6; no clear D. V gave up 1 base and J gave up 6 bases, with 4 bases separating them. Germline-derived CDR1 and CDR2 are GTSNPN and SVGIG (reference sequence). The CDR3 has 12 amino acids. Written as DNA, the CDR3 is TGTGCCTGGAGTGGTATGGCCAACGTCCTGACTTTC. Translating gives CAWSGMANVLTF.

The chain is built from TRBV28 and TRBJ1-1, with 9 positions matching TRBD1. The CDR3 extends over 16 amino acids. Germline V CDR1 and CDR2: MDHEN, SYDVKM. The V segment lost 5 bases and the J segment 0 bases; nucleotides outside the gene matches: 7. CDR3 residues: CASSPPGTGMNTEAFF. CDR3 in DNA: TGTGCCAGCAGTCCCCCAGGGACAGGGATGAACACTGAAGCTTTCTTT.

The chain recombines TRBV19 with TRBJ1-6; TRBD1 matches at 7 bases. The germline gives CDR1 LNHDA, CDR2 SQIVND (reference sequence). This CDR3 has 15 residues. J was trimmed by 8 bases and V by 0 bases; bases with no gene match: 4. The CDR3 sequence is CASSIDGTADSPLHF. DNA of the CDR3: TGTGCCAGTAGTATAGACGGGACAGCCGATTCACCCCTCCACTTT. Drawing the rest from reference TRBV19 and TRBJ1-6, the complete variable domain is DGGITQSPKYLFRKEGQNVTLSCEQNLNHDAMYWYRQDPGQGLRLIYYSQIVNDFQKGDIAEGYSVSREKKESFPLTVTSAQKNPTAFYLCASSIDGTADSPLHFGNGTRLTVT.

V and J are TRBV2 and TRBJ2-3; 12 nucleotides align to TRBD2. This CDR3 contains 18 residues. J lost 2 bases, V lost 2 bases, and 8 bases had no gene match. Germline-derived CDR1 and CDR2 are SNHLY and FYNNEI. The CDR3, as DNA: TGTGCCAGCAGTGAACACTTCAGGACTAGCGGGGTCACAGATACGCAGTATTTT. Its protein product is CASSEHFRTSGVTDTQYF.

This clone was detected only a few times. The chain joins TRBV7-8 to TRBJ1-1; maybe TRBD1 (5 bases). CDR3 length: 12 amino acids. The V end lost 4 bases, the J end lost 5 bases, and 8 bases lay between the germline ends. CDR1 and CDR2 from the germline V gene are SGHVS and FQNEAQ. DNA for the CDR3: TGTGCCAGCAGCTCCAGGGTAACTGAAGCTTTCTTT. Amino acid sequence: CASSSRVTEAFF.

This clone was recorded a few times. V is TRBV29-1 and J is TRBJ1-4, with 8 bases identical to TRBD1. The V and J ends lost 4 bases and 7 bases, in that order; junction bases with no gene match: 8. This CDR3 contains 14 residues. Germline values: CDR1 SQVTM, CDR2 ANQGSEA. CDR3 nucleotide sequence: TGCAGCGTTGGCCAGGGGGCTTTTGGTGAAAAACTGTTTTTT. Its translation is CSVGQGAFGEKLFF.